This is a list of T cell receptor beta chains from one sample in a study of sequential checkpoint blockade in melanoma. Only in-frame clones appear in the TCRdb table, and some are missing; sequencing was by immunoSEQ multiplex PCR. The sample yields 6,000 to 8,000 clones, more than 20% seen once. The specimen was tumor tissue (inferred from file names), collected from a patient given nivolumab and ipilimumab in sequence. The origin of the receptors is a human donor with melanoma. Each CDR3 is given with its conserved first and last residue.

V gene	CDR3 protein
TRBV11-3	CASSSDPNTGELFF
TRBV29-1	CSVRWGGTEAFF
TRBV9	CASSFNRDGYTF
TRBV19	CASSLRGVLTGELFF
TRBV19	CASSRFASGAETQYF
TRBV6-8	CASSYSQGLVRELFF
TRBV4-1	CASSQVGQAQFF
TRBV6-8	CASFGTSGGDTQYF
TRBV19	CASSGSGGSYNEQFF
TRBV6-8	CASSYAGAGDTQYF
TRBV6-8	CASSSGGPTYNEQFF
TRBV6-8	CASSRLAGDYGSSYEQYF
TRBV19	CASSMGLYNEQFF
TRBV12-5	CASGLGQSKYSNQPQHF
TRBV6-8	CASSGTPLYGYTF
TRBV11-3	CASSSHGGAKDEQFF
TRBV7-5	CASSLFRDTDTQYF
TRBV19	CATTTIEGSGYGYTF
TRBV30	CAWSPGGVGTDTQYF
TRBV6-8	CASKWWPGVGTEAFF
TRBV11-3	CASSIRQGTSGGAQETQYF
TRBV5-1	CASSVQGLLNTGELFF
TRBV6-8	CASSLLGAGYEQYF